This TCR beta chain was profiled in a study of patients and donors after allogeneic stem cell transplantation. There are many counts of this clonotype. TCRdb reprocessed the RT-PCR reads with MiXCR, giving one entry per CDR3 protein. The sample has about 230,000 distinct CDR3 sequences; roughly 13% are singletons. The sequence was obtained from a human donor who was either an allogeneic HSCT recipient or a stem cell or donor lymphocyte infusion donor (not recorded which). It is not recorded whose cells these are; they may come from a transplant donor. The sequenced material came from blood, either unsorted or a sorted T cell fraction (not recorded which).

The CDR3 coding sequence is TGTGCCAGCAGTTTCGGTCGTTGGGAGACTGAAGCTTTCTTT. As protein: CASSFGRWETEAFF. The rearrangement links TRBV12-3 or TRBV12-4 to TRBJ1-1, with D hard to call. Trimming shortened V by 3 bases and J by 5 bases, and 13 bases separated the two germline ends. The CDR3 loop spans 14 amino acids.